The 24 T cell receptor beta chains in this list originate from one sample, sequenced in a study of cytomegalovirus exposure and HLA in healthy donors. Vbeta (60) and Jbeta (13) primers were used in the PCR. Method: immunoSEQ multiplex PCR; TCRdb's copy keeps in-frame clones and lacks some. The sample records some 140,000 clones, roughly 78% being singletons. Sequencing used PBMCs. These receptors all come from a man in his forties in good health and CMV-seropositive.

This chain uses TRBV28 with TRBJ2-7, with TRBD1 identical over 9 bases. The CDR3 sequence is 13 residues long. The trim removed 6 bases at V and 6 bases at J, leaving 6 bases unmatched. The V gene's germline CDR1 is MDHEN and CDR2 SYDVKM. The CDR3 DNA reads TGTGCCAGCAGCCCGGGACAGGGAGGCGAGCAGTACTTC. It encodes CASSPGQGGEQYF.

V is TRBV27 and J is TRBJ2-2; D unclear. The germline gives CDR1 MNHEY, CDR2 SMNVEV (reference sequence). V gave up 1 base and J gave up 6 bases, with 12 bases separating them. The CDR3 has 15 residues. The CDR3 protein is CASSLFKQPAGELFF. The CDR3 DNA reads TGTGCCAGCAGTTTATTTAAACAGCCGGCCGGGGAGCTGTTTTTT.

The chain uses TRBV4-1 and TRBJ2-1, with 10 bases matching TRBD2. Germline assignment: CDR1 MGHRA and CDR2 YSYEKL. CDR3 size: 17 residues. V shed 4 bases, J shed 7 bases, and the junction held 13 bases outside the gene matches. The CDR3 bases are TGCGCCAGCAGCCGAGCGGGACTAGCGATACTCGGGAATGAGCAGTTCTTC. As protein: CASSRAGLAILGNEQFF.

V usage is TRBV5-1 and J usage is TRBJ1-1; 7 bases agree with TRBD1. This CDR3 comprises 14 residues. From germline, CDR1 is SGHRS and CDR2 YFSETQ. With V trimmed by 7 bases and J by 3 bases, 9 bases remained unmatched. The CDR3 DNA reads TGCGCCAGCGCCCGAGGGGGCGGGGACACTGAAGCTTTCTTT. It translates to CASARGGGDTEAFF. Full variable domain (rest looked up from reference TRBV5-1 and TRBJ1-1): KAGVTQTPRYLIKTRGQQVTLSCSPISGHRSVSWYQQTPGQGLQFLFEYFSETQRNKGNFPGRFSGRQFSNSRSEMNVSTLELGDSALYLCASARGGGDTEAFFGQGTRLTVV.

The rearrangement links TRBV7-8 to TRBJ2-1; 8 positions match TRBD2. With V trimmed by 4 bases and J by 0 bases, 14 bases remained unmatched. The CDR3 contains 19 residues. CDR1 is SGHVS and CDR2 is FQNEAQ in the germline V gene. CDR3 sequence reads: CASSSPPAGVTSSYNEQFF. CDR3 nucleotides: TGTGCCAGCAGCTCCCCCCCAGCGGGGGTAACGAGCTCCTACAATGAGCAGTTCTTC.

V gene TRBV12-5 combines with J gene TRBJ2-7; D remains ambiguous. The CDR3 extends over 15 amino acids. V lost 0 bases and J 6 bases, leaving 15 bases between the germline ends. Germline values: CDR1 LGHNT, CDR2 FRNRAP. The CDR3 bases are TGTGCTAGTGGTTTGGTACTGGTAGCTATCGTCGAGCAGTACTTC. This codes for CASGLVLVAIVEQYF.

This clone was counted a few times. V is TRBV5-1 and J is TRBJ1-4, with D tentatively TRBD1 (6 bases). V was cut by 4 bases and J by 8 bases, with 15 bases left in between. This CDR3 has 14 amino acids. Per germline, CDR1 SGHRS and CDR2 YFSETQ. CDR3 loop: CASSPPGAEEKLFF. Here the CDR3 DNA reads TGCGCCAGCAGCCCCCCAGGGGCTGAGGAAAAACTGTTTTTT. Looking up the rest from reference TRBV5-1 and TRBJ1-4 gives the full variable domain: KAGVTQTPRYLIKTRGQQVTLSCSPISGHRSVSWYQQTPGQGLQFLFEYFSETQRNKGNFPGRFSGRQFSNSRSEMNVSTLELGDSALYLCASSPPGAEEKLFFGSGTQLSVL.

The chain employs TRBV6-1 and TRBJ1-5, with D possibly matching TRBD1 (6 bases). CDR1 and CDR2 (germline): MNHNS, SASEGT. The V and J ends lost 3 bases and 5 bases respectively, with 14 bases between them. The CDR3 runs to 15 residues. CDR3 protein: CASSDLQGRDQPQHF. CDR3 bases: TGTGCCAGCAGTGACCTGCAGGGGAGGGATCAGCCCCAGCATTTT.

Here the CDR3 reads CASSPGGVTRYTQYF. The CDR3 coding sequence is TGTGCCAGCAGTCCGGGCGGGGTCACACGGTATACGCAGTATTTT. This sequence joins TRBV28 and TRBJ2-3, with D possibly being TRBD2 (6 bases). There are 15 residues in the CDR3. Trimming pared 5 bases from V and 7 bases from J, leaving 19 bases between. Germline-derived CDR1 and CDR2 are MDHEN and SYDVKM.

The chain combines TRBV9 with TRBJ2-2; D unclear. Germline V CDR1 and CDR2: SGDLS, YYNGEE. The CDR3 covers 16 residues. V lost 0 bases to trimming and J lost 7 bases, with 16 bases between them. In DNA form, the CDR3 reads TGTGCCAGCAGCGTAGGTACAGTTTCGTTCGGCGGGGAGCTGTTTTTT. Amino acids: CASSVGTVSFGGELFF.

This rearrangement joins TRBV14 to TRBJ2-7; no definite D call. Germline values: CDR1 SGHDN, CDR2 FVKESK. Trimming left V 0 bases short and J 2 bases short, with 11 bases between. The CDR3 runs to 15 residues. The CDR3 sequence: CASSQESSTAYEQYF. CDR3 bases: TGTGCCAGCAGCCAAGAGTCCTCTACGGCCTACGAGCAGTACTTC.

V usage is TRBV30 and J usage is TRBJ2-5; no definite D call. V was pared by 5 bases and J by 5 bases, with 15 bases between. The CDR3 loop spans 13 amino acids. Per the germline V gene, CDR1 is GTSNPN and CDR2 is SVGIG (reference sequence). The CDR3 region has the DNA TGTGCCTGGGCCCGGAGACGGAGTGAGACCCAGTACTTC. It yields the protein CAWARRRSETQYF.

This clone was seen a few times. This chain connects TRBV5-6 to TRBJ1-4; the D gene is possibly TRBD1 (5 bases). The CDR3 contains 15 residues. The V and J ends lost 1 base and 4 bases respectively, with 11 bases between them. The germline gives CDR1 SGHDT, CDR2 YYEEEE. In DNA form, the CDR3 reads TGTGCCAGCAGCTTGTCCCGGGGGTATAATGAAAAACTGTTTTTT. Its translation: CASSLSRGYNEKLFF.

The CDR3 nucleotides read TGTGCCAGCAGCTTAGAGGGGAGCACTGAAGCTTTCTTT. It translates to CASSLEGSTEAFF. The chain links TRBV11-2 to TRBJ1-1; D unresolved. The CDR3 covers 13 residues. CDR1 and CDR2 from the germline V gene are SGHAT and FQNNGV. The ends were cut back, 0 bases at V and 4 bases at J, with 6 bases in the middle.

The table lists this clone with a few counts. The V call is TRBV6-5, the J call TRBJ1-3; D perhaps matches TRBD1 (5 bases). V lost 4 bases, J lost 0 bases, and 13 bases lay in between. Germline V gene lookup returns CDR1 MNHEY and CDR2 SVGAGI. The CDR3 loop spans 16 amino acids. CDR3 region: CASSLGGGGSGNTIYF. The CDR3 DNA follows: TGTGCCAGCAGTTTGGGCGGCGGGGGCTCTGGAAACACCATATATTTT.

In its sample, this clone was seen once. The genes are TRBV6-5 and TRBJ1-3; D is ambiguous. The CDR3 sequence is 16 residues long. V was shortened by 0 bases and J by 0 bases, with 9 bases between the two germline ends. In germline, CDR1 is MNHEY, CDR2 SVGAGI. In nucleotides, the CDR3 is TGTGCCAGCAGTTACTCTCGGGTGCGCTCTGGAAACACCATATATTTT. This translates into CASSYSRVRSGNTIYF.

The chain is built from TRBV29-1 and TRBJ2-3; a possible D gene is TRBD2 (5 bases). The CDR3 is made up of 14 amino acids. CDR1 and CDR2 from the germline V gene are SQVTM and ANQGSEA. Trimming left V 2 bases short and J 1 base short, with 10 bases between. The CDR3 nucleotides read TGCAGCGTTGAATTGCGGGTGGGCACAGATACGCAGTATTTT. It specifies CSVELRVGTDTQYF.

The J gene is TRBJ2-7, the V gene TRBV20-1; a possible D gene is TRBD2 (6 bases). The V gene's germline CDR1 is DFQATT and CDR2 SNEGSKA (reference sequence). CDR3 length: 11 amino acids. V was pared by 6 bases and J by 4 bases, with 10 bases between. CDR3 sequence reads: CSALLAYEQYF. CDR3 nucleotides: TGCAGTGCGTTACTAGCTTACGAGCAGTACTTC.

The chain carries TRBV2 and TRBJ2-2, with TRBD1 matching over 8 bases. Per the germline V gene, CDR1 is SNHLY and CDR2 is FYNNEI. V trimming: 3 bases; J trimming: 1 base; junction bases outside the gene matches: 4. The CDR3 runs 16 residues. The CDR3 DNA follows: TGTGCCAGCAGTGATTTTGGACAGGGGAACACCGGGGAGCTGTTTTTT. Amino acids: CASSDFGQGNTGELFF.

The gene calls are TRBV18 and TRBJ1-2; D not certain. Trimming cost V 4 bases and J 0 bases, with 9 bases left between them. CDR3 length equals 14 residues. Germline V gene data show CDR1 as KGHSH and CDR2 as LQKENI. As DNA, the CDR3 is TGTGCCAGCTCACAGACAAATTCTAACTATGGCTACACCTTC. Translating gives CASSQTNSNYGYTF.

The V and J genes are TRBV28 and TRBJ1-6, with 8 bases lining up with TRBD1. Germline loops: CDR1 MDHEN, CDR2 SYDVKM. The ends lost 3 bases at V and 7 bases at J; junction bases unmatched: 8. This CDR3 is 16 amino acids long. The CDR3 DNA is TGTGCCAGCAGTTTTTATGGTCAGGGGGCGAATTCACCCCTCCACTTT. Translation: CASSFYGQGANSPLHF.

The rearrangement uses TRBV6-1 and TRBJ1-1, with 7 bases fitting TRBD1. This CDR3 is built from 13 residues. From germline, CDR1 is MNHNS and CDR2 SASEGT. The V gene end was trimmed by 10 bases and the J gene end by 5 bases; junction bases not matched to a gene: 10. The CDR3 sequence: CATIDRVNTEAFF. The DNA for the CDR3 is TGTGCCACCATAGACAGGGTTAATACTGAAGCTTTCTTT.

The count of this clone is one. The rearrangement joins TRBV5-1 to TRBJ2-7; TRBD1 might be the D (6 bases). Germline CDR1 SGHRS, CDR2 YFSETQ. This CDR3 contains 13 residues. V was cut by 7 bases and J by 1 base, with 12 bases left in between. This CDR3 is CASRDTFSYEQYF. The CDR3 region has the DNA TGCGCCAGCCGGGACACCTTTTCCTACGAGCAGTACTTC.

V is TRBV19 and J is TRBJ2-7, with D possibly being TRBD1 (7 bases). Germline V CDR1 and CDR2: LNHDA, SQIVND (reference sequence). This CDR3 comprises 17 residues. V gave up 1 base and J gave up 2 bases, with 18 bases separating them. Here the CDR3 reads CASSIVGGQPPAYEQYF. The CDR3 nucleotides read TGTGCCAGTAGTATAGTGGGGGGACAGCCGCCGGCCTACGAGCAGTACTTC.